This is a list of T cell receptor beta chains from one sample in a study of T cell responses to AZD1222 COVID-19 vaccine. The repertoire was sequenced with immunoSEQ multiplex PCR; TCRdb's copy has only in-frame clones and lacks some. The sample contains 170,000 or so clones, about nine tenths of which appear only once. The specimen comprised peripheral blood, sampled on day 0 of AZD1222 vaccination. These receptor sequences come from an adult in good health. Both conserved end residues are part of each CDR3. A D gene is named only where the DNA matches it firmly. Clone size appears in some rows only: once, few, many, or a class for an expanded clone.

v_call	d_call	cdr3_length	j_call	clone_size	cdr3_aa	cdr3_nt
TRBV30	-	12	TRBJ2-7	-	CAWGFGNYEQYF	TGTGCCTGGGGCTTCGGAAATTACGAGCAGTACTTC
TRBV10-3	TRBD1	14	TRBJ1-1	once	CAIGGQGENTEAFF	TGTGCCATCGGAGGACAGGGAGAGAACACTGAAGCTTTCTTT
TRBV5-1	-	16	TRBJ1-2	-	CASSLALRDNNYGYTF	TGCGCCAGCAGCTTGGCCTTAAGGGACAATAACTATGGCTACACCTTC
TRBV6-5	TRBD1	16	TRBJ1-5	-	CASSNSGQGGNQPQHF	TGTGCCAGCAGTAACTCAGGACAGGGTGGCAATCAGCCCCAGCATTTT
TRBV4-1	-	16	TRBJ1-4	-	CASSLRLAGRNEKLFF	TGCGCCAGCAGCCTCCGCCTGGCAGGCCGAAATGAAAAACTGTTTTTT
TRBV29-1	TRBD2	14	TRBJ2-5	-	CSSSPGGGQETQYF	TGCAGCTCTTCCCCCGGGGGGGGCCAAGAGACCCAGTACTTC
TRBV5-4	TRBD2	16	TRBJ2-3	-	CASSVTSGASTDTQYF	TGTGCCAGCAGCGTCACTAGCGGGGCGTCCACAGATACGCAGTATTTT
TRBV7-2	-	14	TRBJ1-6	-	CASSLGQIGSPLHF	TGTGCCAGCAGCTTAGGGCAGATAGGGTCACCCCTCCACTTT
TRBV6-2/TRBV6-3	-	13	TRBJ1-1	-	CASSLRGNTEAFF	TGTGCCAGCAGCCTACGGGGGAACACTGAAGCTTTCTTT
TRBV6-5	-	12	TRBJ1-3	-	CASLSPGNTIYF	TGTGCCAGCTTAAGCCCTGGAAACACCATATATTTT
TRBV5-1	TRBD2	19	TRBJ2-3	-	CASSWKGLAGGSSTDTQYF	TGCGCCAGCAGCTGGAAGGGACTAGCGGGGGGAAGCAGCACAGATACGCAGTATTTT
TRBV2	-	15	TRBJ2-4	-	CASSEAVPGLSWPYF	TGTGCCAGCAGTGAAGCGGTCCCGGGACTCTCGTGGCCTTACTTC
TRBV14	-	16	TRBJ1-6	-	CASSQGGEGVGSPLHF	TGTGCCAGCAGCCAGGGGGGGGAGGGCGTAGGTTCACCCCTCCACTTT
TRBV7-2	TRBD1	15	TRBJ2-7	-	CASSLGGRGSDEQYF	TGTGCCAGCAGCTTAGGCGGCAGGGGGAGCGACGAGCAGTACTTC
TRBV11-2	TRBD1	15	TRBJ1-6	-	CASTLTGGAGSPLHF	TGTGCCAGCACCCTCACAGGGGGGGCAGGTTCACCCCTCCACTTT